The subject of this entry is one TCR beta chain. It has no known antigen specificity. Peripheral blood mononuclear cells were isolated from healthy donor buffy coats by density gradient separation. Negative magnetic separation using EasySep or MojoSort CD8+ T cell isolation kits was how the study enriched total CD8+ T cells. An RNeasy Mini Kit was used to extract total RNA from duplicate vials of fewer than 180,000 sorted CD8+ T cells per subset. The PBMCs were used either fresh or after being cryopreserved in fetal bovine serum with about 10% DMSO. CD8+ T cell subsets were sorted to purity by fluorescence-activated cell sorting on a FACSAria III. These data come from a study of human CD8 memory T cell subsets (dated by TCRdb to 2018 to 2020). For the study in its entirety: To assess clonal relationships, the TCRbeta repertoires of stem-like (TSTEM), progenitor exhausted-like (TPEX) and effector memory CD8+ T cell subsets were compared. Six donors each provided TSTEM, TPEX and effector memory subsets, and TCRbeta repertoires were obtained from all six. What the study reported, not specific to this receptor: Only TCRbeta chains were sequenced, and repertoire comparisons rested on five or six donors tested with paired t-tests and Bonferroni correction. Clonotypes were shared with effector memory cells by both stem-like subsets, but only minimal overlap was found between TSTEM and TPEX repertoires, suggesting distinct antigen spectra. Based on Chao1 estimates, TSTEM subsets appeared to have greater repertoire diversity than TPEX subsets, which may reflect a broader range of specificities. Normalized Shannon-Wiener diversity was similarly high in the TSTEM and TPEX subsets, while the effector memory subsets were comparatively less diverse.

According to the germline V gene, CDR1 reads SGHRS and CDR2 reads YFSETQ. The CDR3 contains 15 residues, cysteine and phenylalanine counted. No DNA is recorded. A Human TCR Profiling Kit was used to prepare UMI-labeled 5' RACE TCRbeta libraries. Every TCRbeta library was prepared in parallel, with the same number of PCR cycles used for all of the libraries. The original pipeline was this. Between roughly 3,000 and 18,000 functional CDR3beta clonotypes were contained in each TCRbeta library. MIGEC 1.2.9 was used for UMI extraction and consensus assembly, with a minimum of three reads required per UMI. In-frame CDR3beta repertoires were extracted with MiXCR 3.0.3. Each sample was downsampled to 42,000 randomly selected UMIs before diversity metrics were computed in VDJtools 1.2.1. For each sample pair, the repertoire overlap metrics D, R and F2 were calculated in VDJtools using the top 3,000 clones. TCRdb reprocessed the raw reads; every CDR3 protein sequence is a single record, and DNA is not supplied. TCRdb's processing, not the authors', yielded these V and J calls. This sample's table contains over 4,000 distinct CDR3 sequences. The ten largest clonotypes hold roughly 33% of the sample.

The material sequenced was CD8+ T cells from PBMCs. In this chain, TRBV5-1 is recombined with TRBJ2-1; TCRdb's D gene call, TRBD1, goes unchecked for lack of DNA. The clonotype was recovered from a human donor in good health. The CDR3 has the sequence CASSLTYRVGDEQFF.